These T cell receptor beta chains were read from a single sample in a study of human T cells and chemical hapten exposure. MiXCR, applied by TCRdb to the RACE reads, yields one record per CDR3 protein. The table shows some 170,000 distinct CDR3 sequences, with 28% occurring only once. Sequencing was performed on whole blood, taken in connection with sensitization to the hapten diphenylcyclopropenone (DPC). Every receptor here comes from a woman aged 18-29 years with alopecia areata. Some clones in this sample may be carry-over from other donors' samples. Each CDR3 is given with its conserved first and last residue. The order of the fields is V gene, D gene, clone size, CDR3 protein. A D gene is named only where the DNA matches it firmly. Clone size is stated in some rows and not others, as once, few, many or a class when expanded.

TRBV27 . few CASRNLGVTGYEQYF
TRBV2 . . CASDRTEAFF
TRBV5-6 . . CASSRWDTQYF
TRBV29-1 . . CSVDGGRASGGNYGYTF
TRBV5-5 TRBD2 few CASSPGLAGGGTDTQYF
TRBV5-5 . . CASSPWTVSNQPQHF
TRBV10-3 . few CAISERVGEQYF
TRBV11-1 . . CASSTRQRVDFAFF
TRBV5-1 TRBD1 . CASSLATGYTGELFF
TRBV5-6 . many CASSSDTFQETQYF
TRBV30 . few CAWSYVQGSKLFF
TRBV6-5 TRBD2 . CASRRTRSNKETQYF
TRBV9 TRBD2 . CASSVRKEPLAGVVNEQFF
TRBV29-1 . . CSVALPTSRSYEQYF
TRBV15 . . CATSRLQTTGQETQYF
TRBV4-3 . once CASSQEGMRTVGIEKLFF
TRBV2 . few CATNRPGTRYEQYF
TRBV24-1 . few CATSGQTADTQYF
TRBV15 . . CATSKGEDEKLFF
TRBV2 . . CASSADSVSNQPQHF
TRBV27 TRBD1 few CASSPTGTALNWNEKLFF
TRBV5-1 . . CASSFLEFGEQFF
TRBV20-1 . . CSAGGVYTEAFF
TRBV18 . few CASSPTDGPGVTQYF
TRBV6-2/TRBV6-3 . . CASSYAGNEQYF
TRBV27 . few CASSRPRETQYF
TRBV2 . . CASHLHTDTQYF
TRBV12-3/TRBV12-4 TRBD1 many CASSTGQGNYGYTF
TRBV3-1 . few CASSQAGRTHEQFF
TRBV2 . . CASSEGTYNEKLFF
TRBV7-2 TRBD2 few CASSPLAGSVYEQYF
TRBV2 . . CASSVQGLVVGNEQFF
TRBV18 TRBD1 few CASSLNRGLRETQYF
TRBV29-1 TRBD1 . CSVGDTGTGESYNEQFF
TRBV20-1 . few CSAHRKVANNEQFF
TRBV12-3/TRBV12-4 . few CASSPGRVGLNTEAFF
TRBV6-2/TRBV6-3 TRBD1 many CASSHPGQGVPEAFF
TRBV24-1 . . CATSGGASGDNEQFF
TRBV11-2 . . CASSLATGSNTEAFF
TRBV11-2 . once CASSFTVPNTGELFF
TRBV28 . few CASSPPGIYYEQYF
TRBV11-2 TRBD2 . CASSLEGLALAKNIQYF
TRBV4-3 . . CASSQAGQGYNSPLHF
TRBV7-2 TRBD2 few CASSFFALAGAGEQYF
TRBV9 . few CASSRPAGLTDTQYF
TRBV5-1 . . CASSWEDTQYF
TRBV7-2 TRBD2 many CASSLNVGGAGDTQYF
TRBV4-1 TRBD2 . CASGGGLGGNEQFF
TRBV9 TRBD2 . CASSIYGGGNYEQYF
TRBV6-5 . few CASSYSTRSYNEQFF
TRBV6-6 . . CASKAGAIETQYF
TRBV5-5 . . CASSLQPGTDTQYF
TRBV6-6 . once CASSWGYNEQFF
TRBV7-9 TRBD2 . CASNGRGEVSYNEQFF
TRBV9 . . CASSPEEGGPTETQYF
TRBV20-1 TRBD2 . CSAHRAGEDYNEQFF
TRBV7-2 . few CASSLGGAPSSFGYTF